These T cell receptor beta chains were read from a single sample in a study of OX40 agonist ivuxolimab in advanced cancers. TCRdb keeps only in-frame clones here, not all; method: immunoSEQ multiplex PCR. In the table there are about 61,000 clones, about 88% of which are singletons. The specimen was CD4+ or CD8+ T cells sorted from blood, collected in a trial of the OX40 agonist ivuxolimab. These receptors originate from an adult with an advanced solid tumor such as melanoma, head and neck, liver or kidney cancer. Both conserved end residues are part of each CDR3. The D gene is left open where the match is weak. Size is omitted from some rows. Given values are once, few, many or a class for expanded clones.

d_call	cdr3_length	clone_size	v_call	j_call	cdr3_nt	cdr3_aa
NA	11	NA	TRBV20-1	TRBJ2-7	TGCAGTGCCAAGCTTTCCTACGAGCAGTACTTC	CSAKLSYEQYF
NA	12	few	TRBV5-5	TRBJ1-2	TGTGCCAGCAATCCCGGCGGGGGTGGCTACACCTTC	CASNPGGGGYTF
NA	14	NA	TRBV30	TRBJ2-7	TGTGCCTGGGACTCAGGGCTTTTCACCTACGAGCAGTACTTC	CAWDSGLFTYEQYF
NA	15	few	TRBV7-8	TRBJ2-7	TGTGCCAGCAGCTTAGCACAGGTTACCTCCTACGAGCAGTACTTC	CASSLAQVTSYEQYF
NA	14	once	TRBV6-1	TRBJ1-1	TGTGCCAGCAGTGAAGATCGAGGGACCACTGAAGCTTTCTTT	CASSEDRGTTEAFF
TRBD2	15	NA	TRBV18	TRBJ2-5	TGTGCCAGCTCAACGACTAGCGGTGCGACGGAGACCCAGTACTTC	CASSTTSGATETQYF
TRBD1	18	NA	TRBV9	TRBJ1-3	TGTGCCAGCAGCGTCGACAGGGGTTTTGGATACTCTGGAAACACCATATATTTT	CASSVDRGFGYSGNTIYF
TRBD1	13	NA	TRBV2	TRBJ2-2	TGTGCCACTACGGGACAGGGAATCGGGGAGCTGTTTTTT	CATTGQGIGELFF
TRBD1	13	once	TRBV18	TRBJ1-2	TGTGCCAGCTCACCCGACAGGGGCCACGGCTACACCTTC	CASSPDRGHGYTF
NA	16	NA	TRBV5-1	TRBJ1-5	TGCGCCAGCAGCCCCTGGGGCCCCCAAAACAATCAGCCCCAGCATTTT	CASSPWGPQNNQPQHF
TRBD1	14	NA	TRBV2	TRBJ2-7	TGTGCCAGCAGTCGCCGGGACAGGTCCTACGAGCAGTACTTC	CASSRRDRSYEQYF
NA	12	NA	TRBV7-2	TRBJ2-3	TGTGCCAGCAGCCCCAAACGGGATACGCAGTATTTT	CASSPKRDTQYF
NA	15	NA	TRBV11-2	TRBJ1-2	TGTGCCAGCAGCTTAGAGAGCTGGGGGGGGCAGGGCTACACCTTC	CASSLESWGGQGYTF
TRBD2	16	once	TRBV5-4	TRBJ2-3	TGTGCCAGCAGCTTGGTAGCGGGGGGGCCGGGAGATACGCAGTATTTT	CASSLVAGGPGDTQYF
NA	15	NA	TRBV5-1	TRBJ1-2	TGCGCCAGCAGCTTGACAGCGAATACTAACTATGGCTACACCTTC	CASSLTANTNYGYTF